The 14 T cell receptor beta chains below all came from one sample that was sequenced in a study of blood T cells in healthy people across ages. The use of a sample-barcoded 5' primer and a J-beta primer mix characterized a second PCR of roughly 7 to 11 cycles. One entry per CDR3 protein results from TCRdb running MiXCR on the 5' RACE reads. The repertoire holds 700,000 to 850,000 distinct CDR3 sequences, with about 53% as singletons. Sequenced sample: blood. The receptors were sampled from a man aged 80 or over in good health.

This chain links TRBV24-1 with TRBJ2-7; the match to TRBD2 covers 7 bases. The end of the DNA is better explained by TRBJ2-5, so the J call may be wrong. Germline V lookup: CDR1 KGHDR, CDR2 SFDVKD. CDR3 length: 17 residues. CDR3 DNA: TGTGCCACCAGTGACCCAGCGGGGAGCGGGACCTTCCTGACCCAGTACTTC. Protein: CATSDPAGSGTFLTQYF.

This clonotype was seen a single time. J is TRBJ2-3 and V is TRBV7-2, with D maybe TRBD2 (6 bases). The V and J ends lost 4 bases and 7 bases respectively, with 21 bases between them. Per the germline V gene, CDR1 is SGHTA and CDR2 is FQGNSA. The CDR3 is 16 amino acids. CDR3 DNA: TGTGCCAGCAGCTCCCCCGGTGGGGGGATCGCCTATACGCAGTATTTT. Translating it yields CASSSPGGGIAYTQYF.

V is TRBV4-1 and J is TRBJ2-5, with D hard to call. V lost 3 bases to trimming and J lost 4 bases, with 9 bases between them. The germline CDR1 and CDR2 sequences are MGHRA and YSYEKL. The CDR3 loop spans 13 amino acids. CDR3: CASSQGVLETQYF. Here the CDR3 DNA reads TGCGCCAGCAGCCAGGGTGTACTAGAGACCCAGTACTTC.

This chain connects TRBV6-2 or TRBV6-3 to TRBJ2-7; 10 nucleotides align to TRBD1. J was trimmed by 1 base and V by 6 bases; bases with no gene match: 6. The CDR3 length is 15 residues. Germline V CDR1 and CDR2: MNHEY, SVGEGT. CDR3 in amino acids: CASRRLGQGSYEQYF. In nucleotides, the CDR3 is TGTGCCAGCAGGAGATTGGGACAGGGGTCCTACGAGCAGTACTTC.

The V call is TRBV25-1, the J call TRBJ1-2, with 7 bases lining up with TRBD1. J gave up 2 bases and V 4 bases, and 10 bases lay outside the gene matches. CDR1 and CDR2 from the germline V gene are MGHDK and SYGVNS. There are 16 residues in the CDR3. This chain's CDR3 is CASSARQGGGNYGYTF. As DNA, the CDR3 is TGTGCCAGCAGTGCCCGACAGGGAGGAGGGAACTATGGCTACACCTTC.

The genes are TRBV7-9 and TRBJ2-1; the D is unclear. CDR3 length: 11 residues. Germline V gene lookup returns CDR1 SEHNR and CDR2 FQNEAQ (reference sequence). V lost 5 bases, J lost 9 bases, and 8 bases lay in between. The DNA for the CDR3 is TGTGCCAGCAGCGCTGAGAGTGAGCAGTTCTTC. Its translation: CASSAESEQFF.

Many counts were recorded for this clonotype. J is TRBJ2-1 and V is TRBV4-1; D unresolved. V gave up 0 bases and J gave up 2 bases, with 8 bases separating them. This CDR3 region has 15 residues. Germline lookup yields CDR1 MGHRA and CDR2 YSYEKL. The CDR3 protein is CASSQDRLTYNEQFF. The CDR3 coding sequence is TGCGCCAGCAGCCAAGATCGGCTCACCTACAATGAGCAGTTCTTC.

The V and J genes are TRBV13 and TRBJ2-1; 7 nucleotides match TRBD2. After removal of 5 bases from V and 3 bases from J, the junction contained 10 bases not matched to a gene. In germline, CDR1 is PRHDT, CDR2 FYEKMQ (reference sequence). This CDR3 region has 16 residues. The CDR3 nucleotides read TGTGCCAGCAGCGAAGCGGGACCCGATTACTACAATGAGCAGTTCTTC. It translates to CASSEAGPDYYNEQFF.

V and J are TRBV7-9 and TRBJ1-1; D is possibly TRBD1 (5 bases). The CDR3 runs to 15 residues. Deletions cut 0 bases from V and 5 bases from J, with 13 bases between. Per germline, CDR1 SEHNR and CDR2 FQNEAQ (reference sequence). In nucleotides, the CDR3 is TGTGCCAGCAGCTTAGCGGTGGGGAAGGGGACTGAAGCTTTCTTT. This gives the protein CASSLAVGKGTEAFF.

This sequence joins TRBV6-6 and TRBJ2-2; D ambiguous. The CDR3 has 14 residues. Germline V gene data show CDR1 as MNHNY and CDR2 as SVGAGI (reference sequence). V lost 4 bases to trimming and J lost 6 bases, with 12 bases between them. CDR3 nucleotide sequence: TGTGCCAGCAGTTCCCTAGATGAGGCCGGGGAGCTGTTTTTT. Its protein is CASSSLDEAGELFF.

This clonotype was observed a handful of times. The chain employs TRBV20-1 and TRBJ2-1; TRBD1 aligns across 7 bases. CDR1 is DFQATT and CDR2 is SNEGSKA in the germline V gene (reference sequence). The V gene end was trimmed by 1 base and the J gene end by 9 bases; junction bases not matched to a gene: 15. CDR3 length: 16 amino acids. The CDR3 nucleotides read TGCAGTGCTAGAGGGGACAGTCCCATTACCATCCGTGAGCAGTTCTTC. The encoded protein is CSARGDSPITIREQFF.

This clonotype was observed a few times. The chain has TRBV29-1 and TRBJ1-2; unclear D gene. Trimming took off 4 bases at V and 0 bases at J, with 12 bases between the two ends. Germline V lookup: CDR1 SQVTM, CDR2 ANQGSEA. The CDR3 loop spans 14 amino acids. DNA for the CDR3: TGCAGCGTTGTGTTGGCGGGAGCTAACTATGGCTACACCTTC. Encoded protein: CSVVLAGANYGYTF.

DNA of the CDR3: TGCAGTGCTAGGGGCGGGTACCAAGAGACCCAGTACTTC. Protein: CSARGGYQETQYF. This chain uses TRBV20-1 with TRBJ2-5, with D maybe TRBD2 (5 bases). The germline V gene has CDR1 DFQATT and CDR2 SNEGSKA (reference sequence). Deletions cut 3 bases from V and 0 bases from J, with 8 bases between. The length of the CDR3 is 13 residues.

This chain links TRBV6-5 with TRBJ2-5; 9 nucleotides match TRBD2. Per the germline V gene, CDR1 is MNHEY and CDR2 is SVGAGI. Losses at the gene ends were 5 bases for V and 5 bases for J; bases not matched to a gene: 12. The CDR3 contains 16 residues. The CDR3 reads CASSRVVSGSSETQYF. The CDR3 nucleotides are TGTGCCAGCAGTAGGGTCGTTAGCGGGAGCTCTGAGACCCAGTACTTC.